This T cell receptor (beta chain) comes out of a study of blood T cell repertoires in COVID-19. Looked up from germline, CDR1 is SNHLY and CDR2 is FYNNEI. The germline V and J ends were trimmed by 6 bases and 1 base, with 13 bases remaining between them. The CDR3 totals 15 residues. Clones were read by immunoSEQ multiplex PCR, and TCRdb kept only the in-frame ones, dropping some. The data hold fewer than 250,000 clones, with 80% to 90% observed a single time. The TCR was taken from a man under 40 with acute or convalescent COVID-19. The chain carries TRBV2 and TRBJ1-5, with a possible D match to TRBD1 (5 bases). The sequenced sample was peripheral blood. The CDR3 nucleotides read TGTGCCAGCAGCCCCTGGGGGGGGAGCAATCAGCCCCAGCATTTT. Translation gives CASSPWGGSNQPQHF. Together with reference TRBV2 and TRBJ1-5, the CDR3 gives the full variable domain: EPEVTQTPSHQVTQMGQEVILRCVPISNHLYFYWYRQILGQKVEFLVSFYNNEISEKSEIFDDQFSVERPDGSNFTLKIRSTKLEDSAMYFCASSPWGGSNQPQHFGDGTRLSIL.